This note documents a single T cell receptor (beta chain) sequence. This clone was observed a handful of times. Its antigen is not yet known. No much larger clonotype is one base removed from it; base qualities were not supplied. The cohort consisted of 666 healthy bone marrow donors. Cohort members were all nominally healthy when sampled, although unrecorded immune exposures were likely present. The donor was CMV seropositive and belonged to the group of more than 250 seropositive cohort members. A peripheral blood sample was collected from each donor, and TCR beta sequencing was performed on peripheral blood mononuclear cells. Genomic DNA extraction from the blood cell samples was performed with the Qiagen DNeasy Blood Extraction Kit. The receptor library was made with the immunoSEQ multiplex PCR assay. For the multiplex PCR, a mixture combining 60 forward primers for TCR Vbeta segments and 13 reverse primers for TCR Jbeta segments was used. Amplification of the CDR3 region of rearranged TCR beta genes was performed with a multiplex PCR assay on genomic DNA. On the Illumina HiSeq System, the amplified TCR beta libraries were sequenced as 87-base-pair reads. Under the source paper's analysis protocol: In a later analysis, roughly 80 million unique TCR beta chains were counted across the 500 to 700 repertoires, and about 9.9 million of these chains were shared by at least two donors. To remove PCR and sequencing errors, raw reads were error-corrected and collapsed into unique sequences using a nearest-neighbor algorithm that merged closely related sequences. Alignment of CDR3 sequences to IMGT reference sequences was used to assign V, D and J gene segments. For a sequence to be retained, at least a six-nucleotide match to both a V gene segment and a J gene segment was required. Rearrangements were classified as productive when the CDR3 lacked stop codons and remained in frame with V and J, and all other rearrangements were classified as non-productive. CDR3 was defined according to IMGT convention as the region running from the second conserved V-encoded cysteine to the conserved J-encoded phenylalanine. The earlier analysis of a few hundred of the donors excluded any sequence lacking an unambiguous match to a single V gene segment. An earlier analysis of 500 to 700 of the donors classified V segments as functional when productive rearrangements were above 56.7% and as segregating when the standard deviation between donors was above 5%. To diagnose cytomegalovirus status from the catalog of TCR beta chain sequences, a statistical classification framework was built. In a later analysis, V and J genes were assigned by comparing TCR nucleotide sequences against IMGT/GENE-DB human TR gene sequences. The TCRdist pipeline was used in a later analysis to assign CDR3 sequences and most-parsimonious VDJ recombination scenarios. In a later analysis, every TCR beta chain was defined by the combination of its CDR3 amino acid sequence and its V-gene family, and reads without a unique V-gene family were dropped. A later analysis removed nearly 600 highly shared, low-generation-probability nucleotide sequences to deal with suspected cross-contamination and a sequencing artifact. A later analysis calculated a clonal expansion index for each public chain from normalized within-repertoire ranks of inferred template counts. Generation probabilities in a later analysis came from a VDJ recombination model fitted to out-of-frame rearrangements, and those results were checked against IGoR. A later analysis scored TCR-TCR, TCR-HLA and TCR-CMV co-occurrence with hypergeometric tests, applying a repertoire-size bias correction to TCR pairs. To estimate false discovery rates, a later analysis permuted the HLA or CMV assignments 20 times. In a later analysis, co-occurring TCRs were grouped using DBSCAN, and TCRdist sequence similarity was added for clustering within HLA-allele-positive subsets. Co-occurrence clustering excluded repertoires with fewer than 30,000 or more than 120,000 public chains, plus five with anomalous nucleotide sharing. Not all clones reach the TCRdb copy of this immuneACCESS table, which keeps in-frame sequences only. Checked studies attribute under half of the gap to unresolved V genes and leave the rest unexplained. That table gives V, J and clone size, and the DNA gave D and trimming. This sample is represented by around 150,000 clones; around 75% of them were singletons. Of the sample, approximately 4.6% is held by the ten largest clones.

The data are from a study of cytomegalovirus exposure and HLA in healthy donors (TCRdb year 2017). General notes on the study: According to an earlier analysis of 587 of the donors, about 190 million T cells yielded roughly 100 million unique TCR beta sequences and 276 Gb of sequence data. The study aimed to test whether cataloging public T cell receptors could reveal signatures of past pathogen exposure. In a later analysis, previously published TCR beta repertoires from some 640 donors were re-analyzed and high-resolution HLA genotyping was added so that TCR occurrence patterns could be studied. Among roughly 400 genotyped donors of the cohort, an average of around 250,000 unique TCR beta nucleotide sequences was sequenced per donor, of which about 18% were non-productive. HLA typing included class I and class II loci at four-digit resolution. High-throughput TCR immunosequencing, statistical association of individual TCRs with disease status, and machine learning were combined to predict cytomegalovirus infection status. Roughly 300 gigabases of sequencing data and approximately 80 million unique TCR sequences were included in an early release covering about 620 HLA-typed donors. The T cell repertoires of 700 or so subjects were profiled by immunosequencing and related to cytomegalovirus serostatus. The later analysis used no new phenotypic data to find candidate immune exposures, relying instead on TCR beta sequences and their occurrence across donors. Every discovery cohort repertoire had been produced on one sequencing platform. To decide whether each TCR beta V gene segment behaved as functional or pseudogenic, an earlier analysis of fewer than 750 of the donors relied on high-throughput TCR beta sequencing. A separate validation cohort of about 110 different subjects was used in addition to the roughly 670-subject first cohort. A later genetic analysis used genome-wide SNP genotypes for about 65% of the 666 donors, treating that subset as a discovery cohort. Typing coverage differed by locus: A, B, C, DRB1 and DQB1 were typed in about 629-640 donors, DQA1 in 500 to 550, DPA1 in nearly 610, and DPB1 in 400 to 490. Donor age, sex, ethnicity and CMV serostatus were compiled together with the repertoire data. Of the 300 to 500 genotyped donors, approximately 80% were placed in the genetic ancestry cluster associated with self-reported Caucasian donors. About 5 DR-DQ haplotypes were handled as single units for association and clustering, since linkage in the cohort was strong. What the work shows at the level of the full study, not this receptor alone: According to the authors, the approach could potentially be generalized to other disease states and immunological phenotypes. Across donors, most TCR sequences were observed very rarely, whereas some public TCRs were present in many individuals. A further reported finding was that TCR beta sequences accurately predicted the HLA-A and HLA-B alleles for most subjects in the first cohort. Only TCR beta chains were sequenced in this cohort, and the absence of alpha or paired-chain data limited detectable features. The study gave a list of 150 to 200 TCR beta chains associated with cytomegalovirus. Some IMGT-functional V segments, including TRBV6-2 and TRBV6-3, could not be distinguished by the 87-base-pair reads and were therefore excluded. A later analysis reported that several top co-occurrence clusters appeared linked to parvovirus B19, influenza, CMV and Epstein-Barr virus. Because counts were too low, about 15 rarely observed V segments, including chromosome 9 orphons, were left out of the earlier analysis of approximately 500 of the donors. A group of highly shared sequence variants was considered likely to be a technical artifact of the sequencing pipeline. Immune exposure information for the cohort was limited to CMV serostatus. A later analysis found that HLA-associated TCR beta chains were more clonally expanded and had lower generation probabilities than equally common non-associated chains. In both the original and validation cohorts, the classifier was reported to diagnose cytomegalovirus status with high specificity and sensitivity. In a later genetic analysis, fewer N-insertions in productive TCRs were reported among donors in an Asian-associated ancestry cluster than the roughly 640-donor mean. Because some donors lacked HLA typing at each locus, the association tests relied only on the typed subset. A later analysis associated 15,000 or so TCR beta sequences with specific HLA alleles at a false discovery rate of 0.05. Most CMV-associated TCR beta chains appeared to be HLA-restricted in a later analysis, and the HLA associations seemed to be driven largely by CMV exposure. A later genetic analysis associated a missense DCLRE1C variant with V-gene and J-gene trimming of TCR beta chains, and an independent cohort replicated the association. Roughly uniform sequencing depth across donors was assumed in presence/absence analyses, although this assumption may not hold. An earlier analysis of 450 to 750 of the donors showed that most TCR beta V segments appeared in productive rearrangements either about 87% or about 30% of the time, which broadly matched IMGT annotations. In vitro tests confirmed that a few of the cytomegalovirus-associated TCR beta chains recognize cytomegalovirus antigens. Correlated functional status among segregating V segments might reflect linkage disequilibrium, but an unknown experimental factor could not be ruled out. In a later analysis, TCR association rates were found to vary across HLA loci, with the most associated TCRs seen for DRB1 alleles and the fewest for HLA-C alleles. Assigning TCR associations to individual alleles was difficult when HLA alleles, especially DR and DQ, strongly co-occurred.

Clipping removes 4 bases from V and 7 bases from J, with 12 as the unmatched junction base count. CDR1 and CDR2 are read off the germline V gene as SGHRS and YFSETQ. Spanning cysteine to phenylalanine, the CDR3 consists of 16 amino acids. Here the CDR3 DNA is all that survives: 48 bases in frame from base 1. Material for sequencing was PBMCs. Here the chain combines TRBV5-1 and TRBJ2-1, and TRBD2 matches 9 of the central bases. The sequence was obtained from a man aged 18 to 30 in good health and CMV-seropositive. The CDR3 region: CASSRGEAGGPNEQFF. The nucleotides are TGCGCCAGCAGCCGGGGGGAAGCGGGAGGACCAAATGAGCAGTTCTTC.